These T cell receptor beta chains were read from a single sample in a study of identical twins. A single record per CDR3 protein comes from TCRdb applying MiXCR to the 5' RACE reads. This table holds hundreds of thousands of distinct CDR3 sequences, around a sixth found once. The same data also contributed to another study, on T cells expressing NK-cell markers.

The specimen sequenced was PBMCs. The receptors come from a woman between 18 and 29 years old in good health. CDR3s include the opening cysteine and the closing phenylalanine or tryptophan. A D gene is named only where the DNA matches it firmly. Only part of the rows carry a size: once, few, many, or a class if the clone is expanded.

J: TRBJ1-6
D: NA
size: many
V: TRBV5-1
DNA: TGCGCCAGCAGCTTGGACGTGGGGACGAGTTCACCCCTCCACTTT
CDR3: CASSLDVGTSSPLHF

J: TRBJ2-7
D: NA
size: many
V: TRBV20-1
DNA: TGCAGTGCTAGCTGGTCTGGAGGGATCCACGAGCAGTACTTC
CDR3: CSASWSGGIHEQYF

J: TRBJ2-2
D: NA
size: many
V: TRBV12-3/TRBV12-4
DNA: TGTGCCAGCAGTTTGCGAGAGACAAACACCGGGGAGCTGTTTTTT
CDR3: CASSLRETNTGELFF

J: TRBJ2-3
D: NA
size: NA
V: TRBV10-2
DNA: TGCGCCAGCAGTGTTCCCGCAGATACGCAGTATTTT
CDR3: CASSVPADTQYF

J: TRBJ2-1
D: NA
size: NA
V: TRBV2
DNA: TGTGCCAGTCTAGGAAATGAGCAGTTCTTC
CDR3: CASLGNEQFF

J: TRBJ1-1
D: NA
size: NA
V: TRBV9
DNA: TGTGCCAGCAGCGTAGGGAACAGTATGAACACTGAAGCTTTCTTT
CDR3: CASSVGNSMNTEAFF

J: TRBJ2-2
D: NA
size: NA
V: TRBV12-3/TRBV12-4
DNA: TGTGCCAGCAGTTTTGATGCAGGGGTAAACACCGGGGAGCTGTTTTTT
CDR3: CASSFDAGVNTGELFF

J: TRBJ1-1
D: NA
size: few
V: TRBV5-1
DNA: TGCGCCAGCAGCTTCGGGCCCGGCCTTGCTAACACTGAAGCTTTCTTT
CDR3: CASSFGPGLANTEAFF

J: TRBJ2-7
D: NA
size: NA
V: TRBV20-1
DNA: TGCAGTGTTGGGTCCTCCGAATGGCAGTACTTC
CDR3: CSVGSSEWQYF

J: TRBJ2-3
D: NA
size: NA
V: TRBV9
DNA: TGTGCCAGCAGCGAGGGGGGAGCGGGACGATTGTATTTT
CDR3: CASSEGGAGRLYF

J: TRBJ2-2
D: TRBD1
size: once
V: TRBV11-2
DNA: TGTGCCAGCAGCGTTCGGGACAGGGGATCGGACGGGGAGCTGTTTTTT
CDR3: CASSVRDRGSDGELFF

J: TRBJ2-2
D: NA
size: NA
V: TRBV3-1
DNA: TGTGCCAGCAGCCAGCTTTCAGGCACCGGGGAGCTGTTTTTT
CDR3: CASSQLSGTGELFF

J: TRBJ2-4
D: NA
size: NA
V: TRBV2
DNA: TGTGCCAGCAGCCTAGTCCTATTCAGGGGGGGCGCGGCCCAAAACATTCAGTACTTC
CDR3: CASSLVLFRGGAAQNIQYF

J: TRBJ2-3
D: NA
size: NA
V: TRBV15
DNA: TGTGCCACCAGCAGACCCCCGGCAGATACGCAGTATTTT
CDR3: CATSRPPADTQYF

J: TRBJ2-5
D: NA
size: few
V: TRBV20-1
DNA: TGCAGTGAGGCCCAGGGGGAGACCCAGTACTTC
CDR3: CSEAQGETQYF

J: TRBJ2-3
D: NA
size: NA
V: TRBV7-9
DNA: TGTGCCAGCAGCGACCGACTAACCCCAGGGTACGCAGATACGCAGTATTTT
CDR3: CASSDRLTPGYADTQYF

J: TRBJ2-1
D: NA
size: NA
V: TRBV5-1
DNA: TGCGCCAGGGGGTGTAAGGACTACAATGAGCAGTTCTTC
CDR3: CARGCKDYNEQFF

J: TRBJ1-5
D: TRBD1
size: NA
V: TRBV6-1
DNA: TGTGCCAGCACGATTGGGACAGGGGATCAGCCCCAGCATTTT
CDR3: CASTIGTGDQPQHF

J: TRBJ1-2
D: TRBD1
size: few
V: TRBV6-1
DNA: TGTGCCAGCAAACTACAGGGGGTTGGTTATGGCTACACCTTC
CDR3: CASKLQGVGYGYTF

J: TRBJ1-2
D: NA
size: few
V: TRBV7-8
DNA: TGTGCCAGCAGCTTTGGGAGTGTCTATGGCTACACCTTC
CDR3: CASSFGSVYGYTF

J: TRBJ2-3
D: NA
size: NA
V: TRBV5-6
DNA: TGTGCCAGCAGCTTGTTGAGGGGGGTTACAGATACGCAGTATTTT
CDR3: CASSLLRGVTDTQYF

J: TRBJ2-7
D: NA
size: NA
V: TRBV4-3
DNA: TGCGCCAGCAGCCAAGAACTAGCTTCCAACGAGCAGTACTTC
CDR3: CASSQELASNEQYF

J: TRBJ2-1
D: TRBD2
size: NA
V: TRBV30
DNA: TGTGCCTGGCTGGCCCTAGCGGGAGGCCTGATGTCCTTC
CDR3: CAWLALAGGLMSF

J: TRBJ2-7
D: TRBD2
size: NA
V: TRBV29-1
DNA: TGCAGCGTTGGTCTTAGCGGGGGTGTTCAAGAGCAGTACTTC
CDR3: CSVGLSGGVQEQYF

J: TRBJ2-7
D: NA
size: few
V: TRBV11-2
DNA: TGTGCCAGCAGCTCCCTCGGGGGTTGGGAGCAGTACTTC
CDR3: CASSSLGGWEQYF

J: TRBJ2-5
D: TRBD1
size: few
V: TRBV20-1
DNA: TGCAGTGCTAGAACCGACAGGGTGCAAGAGACCCAGTACTTC
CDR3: CSARTDRVQETQYF

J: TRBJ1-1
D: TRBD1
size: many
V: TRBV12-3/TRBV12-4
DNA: TGTGCCAGCAGCCCTCCGGACAGGGGGTCTGAAGCTTTCTTT
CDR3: CASSPPDRGSEAFF

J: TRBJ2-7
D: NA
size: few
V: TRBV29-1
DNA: TGCAGCGTCCGGGGACGGTTCTCCTACGAGCAGTACTTC
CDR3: CSVRGRFSYEQYF

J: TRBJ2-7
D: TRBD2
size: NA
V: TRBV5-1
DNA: TGCGCCAGCAGCTTGGCCTCTAGCGGAGGCGAGCAGTACTTC
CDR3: CASSLASSGGEQYF

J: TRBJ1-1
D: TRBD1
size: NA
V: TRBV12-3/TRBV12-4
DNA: TGTGCCAGCAGTGGACAGGGGGGACTGAACACTGAAGCTTTCTTT
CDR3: CASSGQGGLNTEAFF

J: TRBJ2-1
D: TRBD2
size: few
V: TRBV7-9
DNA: TGTGTATCTGGGACTAGCGAAAATGAGCAGTTCTTC
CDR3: CVSGTSENEQFF

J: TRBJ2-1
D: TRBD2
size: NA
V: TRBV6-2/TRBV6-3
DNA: TGTGCCAGCAGTCCCCGGACTAGCGGGCTTTACAATGAGCAGTTCTTC
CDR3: CASSPRTSGLYNEQFF

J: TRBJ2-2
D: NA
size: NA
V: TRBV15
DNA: TGTGCCACCAGCACCCCAGGGGCCACCGGGGAGCTGTTTTTT
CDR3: CATSTPGATGELFF

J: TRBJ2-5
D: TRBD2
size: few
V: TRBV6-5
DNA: TGTGCCAGCAGTTACGGGACTAGCTGGGAGACCCAGTACTTC
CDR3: CASSYGTSWETQYF

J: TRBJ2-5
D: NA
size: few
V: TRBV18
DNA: TGTGCCAGCTCACTCGCCAGGGCTGGGGAGACCCAGTACTTC
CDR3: CASSLARAGETQYF

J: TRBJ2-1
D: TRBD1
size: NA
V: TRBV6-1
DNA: TGTGCCAGCAGTGACCGGGACAGGGAATACAATGAGCAGTTCTTC
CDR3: CASSDRDREYNEQFF

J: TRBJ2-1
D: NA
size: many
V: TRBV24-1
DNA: TGTGCCACCAGTGATTCTAGCCGGCAGTTCTTC
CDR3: CATSDSSRQFF

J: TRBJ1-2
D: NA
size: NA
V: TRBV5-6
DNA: TGTGCCAGCAGCTTAAGGGCAGTCACGGGTGGCTACACCTTC
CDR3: CASSLRAVTGGYTF

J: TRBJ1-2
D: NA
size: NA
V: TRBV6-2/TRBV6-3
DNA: TGTGCCAGCAGGGGAAAGGGCTACACCTTC
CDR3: CASRGKGYTF

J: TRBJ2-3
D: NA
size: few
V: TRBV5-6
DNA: TGTGCCAGCACCTGGGCCTCCACAGATACGCAGTATTTT
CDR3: CASTWASTDTQYF

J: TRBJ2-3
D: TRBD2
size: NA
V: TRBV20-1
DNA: TGCAGTGCTAGTCGTCTAGCGGGACGAGGGGGAGATACGCAGTATTTT
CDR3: CSASRLAGRGGDTQYF

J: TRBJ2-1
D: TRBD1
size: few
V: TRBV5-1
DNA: TGCGCCAGCAGCTTGTTGGCGGGACAGGGGTATGAGCAGTTCTTC
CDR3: CASSLLAGQGYEQFF

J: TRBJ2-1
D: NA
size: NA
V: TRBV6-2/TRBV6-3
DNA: TGTGCCAGCAGGCTCGGATCTTATGAGCAGTTCTTC
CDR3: CASRLGSYEQFF

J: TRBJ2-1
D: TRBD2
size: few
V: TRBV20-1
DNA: TGCAGTGCTAGAGATCGAAGCGGGGACTACAATGAGCAGTTCTTC
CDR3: CSARDRSGDYNEQFF

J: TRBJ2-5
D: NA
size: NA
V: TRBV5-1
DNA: TGCGCCAGCAGCTTAGGACAGCATGGAGAGACCCAGTACTTC
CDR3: CASSLGQHGETQYF

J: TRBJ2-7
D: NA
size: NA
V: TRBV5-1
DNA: TGCGCCAGCAGCTTTAGGACAGACAACTACGAGCAGTACTTC
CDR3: CASSFRTDNYEQYF

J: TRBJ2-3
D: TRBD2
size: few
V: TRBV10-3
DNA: TGTGCCACCATAGCGGGACTCACAGATACGCAGTATTTT
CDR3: CATIAGLTDTQYF

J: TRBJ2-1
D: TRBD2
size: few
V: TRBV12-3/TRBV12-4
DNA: TGTGCCAGCATCCTCGGACTAGCCCACAATGAGCAGTTCTTC
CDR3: CASILGLAHNEQFF

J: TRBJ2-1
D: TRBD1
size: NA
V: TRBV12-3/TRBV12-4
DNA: TGTGCCAGCAGCGGACAGGGGTCGGGTTTCAATGAGCAGTTCTTC
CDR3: CASSGQGSGFNEQFF

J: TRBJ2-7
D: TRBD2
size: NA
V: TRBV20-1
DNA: TGCAGTGCTAGAGTAGTAGCGGGGGGGCCAAGCGAGCAGTACTTC
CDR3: CSARVVAGGPSEQYF

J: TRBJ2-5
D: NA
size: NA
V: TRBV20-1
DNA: TGCAGTGCTAATACAGGGTCAGAGACCCAGTACTTC
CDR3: CSANTGSETQYF

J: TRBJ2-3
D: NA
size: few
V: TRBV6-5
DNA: TGTGCCAGCAGCTATACTCGGGGGGCCAAAGATACGCAGTATTTT
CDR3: CASSYTRGAKDTQYF

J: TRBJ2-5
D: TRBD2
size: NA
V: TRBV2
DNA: TGTGCCAGCAGAGCCCTCGGGGGGATAGGCGAGACCCAGTACTTC
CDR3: CASRALGGIGETQYF

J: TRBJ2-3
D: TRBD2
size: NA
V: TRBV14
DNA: TGTGCCAGCAGCCTACTAGCGGAAGACCCTTCTGATACGCAGTATTTT
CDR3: CASSLLAEDPSDTQYF

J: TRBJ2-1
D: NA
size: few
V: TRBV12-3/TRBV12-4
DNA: TGTGCCAGCAGTCCCTTTCGGGGACGGCTGGGCAATGAGCAGTTCTTC
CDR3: CASSPFRGRLGNEQFF

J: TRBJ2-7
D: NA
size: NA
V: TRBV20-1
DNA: TGCAGTGCTAATCTCCCCAACAGGTGGTCCCTAACCTACGAGCAGTACTTC
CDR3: CSANLPNRWSLTYEQYF

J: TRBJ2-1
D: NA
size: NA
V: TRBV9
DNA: TGTGCCAGCAGCAAGACAGGTTCGGGTGAGCAGTTCTTC
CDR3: CASSKTGSGEQFF

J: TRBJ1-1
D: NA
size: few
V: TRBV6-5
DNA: TGTGCCAGCAGTTACTCGTTTGGTGGGGCAGGGGCGAACACTGAAGCTTTCTTT
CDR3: CASSYSFGGAGANTEAFF

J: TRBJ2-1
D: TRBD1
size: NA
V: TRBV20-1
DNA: TGCAGTGCCTTCAGGGGACAGGGCAATGAGCAGTTCTTC
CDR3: CSAFRGQGNEQFF

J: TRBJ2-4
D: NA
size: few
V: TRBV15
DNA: TGTGCCACCAGCAGAGATTTTCAACTAGCCAAAAACATTCAGTACTTC
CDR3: CATSRDFQLAKNIQYF